A single sample gave rise to the 12 T cell receptor beta chains below, sequenced in a study of blood T cell repertoires in COVID-19. Generated by immunoSEQ multiplex PCR, the TCRdb table keeps only in-frame clones and is missing some. The table shows over 200,000 clones, with around three quarters occurring only once. Sequences were obtained from peripheral blood. The source of these receptors is a woman aged 80 or older with acute or convalescent COVID-19.

V is TRBV5-4 and J is TRBJ1-1; the D gene is possibly TRBD1 (6 bases). This CDR3 is 13 amino acids long. The V end lost 9 bases, the J end lost 4 bases, and 16 bases lay between the germline ends. The germline CDR1 and CDR2 sequences are SGHNT and YYREEE (reference sequence). This CDR3 is CAINRASSTEAFF. As DNA, the CDR3 is TGTGCCATCAACAGGGCCTCTAGCACTGAAGCTTTCTTT.

CDR3 sequence (DNA): TGTGCCAGCAGCCACGGGGGTGAAATAGACTACGAGCAGTACTTC. Its translation is CASSHGGEIDYEQYF. The rearrangement uses TRBV16 and TRBJ2-7; D perhaps matches TRBD2 (6 bases). V lost 3 bases and J 3 bases, leaving 15 bases between the germline ends. Germline lookup yields CDR1 KGHSY and CDR2 FQNENV. The length of the CDR3 is 15 residues. Together with reference TRBV16 and TRBJ2-7, the CDR3 gives the full variable domain: GEEVAQTPKHLVRGEGQKAKLYCAPIKGHSYVFWYQQVLKNEFKFLISFQNENVFDETGMPKERFSAKCLPNSPCSLEIQATKLEDSAVYFCASSHGGEIDYEQYFGPGTRLTVT.

The gene calls are TRBV12-5 and TRBJ1-2; a weak D match, TRBD1 (6 bases). Germline V CDR1 and CDR2: LGHNT, FRNRAP. V lost 0 bases to trimming and J lost 5 bases, with 19 bases between them. The CDR3 covers 17 residues. The CDR3 DNA is TGTGCTAGTGGTTTGGTAATTAGGCGGGGGGCCGAGTATGGCTACACCTTC. Translated: CASGLVIRRGAEYGYTF.

V gene TRBV10-2 combines with J gene TRBJ2-4; 8 nucleotides match TRBD1. CDR3 length: 13 amino acids. Germline CDR1 and CDR2: WSHSY and SAAADI. J gave up 8 bases and V 7 bases, and 7 bases lay outside the gene matches. The CDR3 DNA reads as TGCGCCAGCAACGGACAGGGACAGTACATTCAGTACTTC. Translating gives CASNGQGQYIQYF.

In its sample, this clone was seen a few times. V usage is TRBV19 and J usage is TRBJ2-7; 9 nucleotides agree with TRBD1. V gave up 5 bases and J gave up 6 bases; unmatched junction bases: 14. Looked up from germline, CDR1 is LNHDA and CDR2 is SQIVND (reference sequence). The CDR3 length is 16 residues. CDR3 nucleotide sequence: TGTGCCAGTAGTCCCCAAGGGACAGGGTGGTTTGGCGAGCAGTACTTC. This codes for CASSPQGTGWFGEQYF.

The chain recombines TRBV3-1 (or the pseudogene TRBV3-2) with TRBJ1-3, with 9 bases aligning to TRBD1. The CDR3 contains 16 residues. CDR1 is LGHDT, CDR2 YNNKEL, per germline (reference sequence). The J segment lost 3 bases and the V segment lost 5 bases, leaving 8 bases of the junction unmatched. CDR3 protein: CASSSAGTGYGNTIYF. The CDR3 nucleotides are TGTGCCAGCAGCTCCGCCGGGACAGGGTATGGAAACACCATATATTTT.

The chain couples TRBV4-1 to TRBJ2-3; D is undetermined. Trimming removed 1 base at V and 4 bases at J, with 15 bases between. Germline CDR1 and CDR2: MGHRA and YSYEKL. The CDR3 runs 16 residues. CDR3 residues: CASSQVAGHYPDTQYF. CDR3 nucleotides: TGCGCCAGCAGCCAAGTCGCTGGCCACTACCCAGATACGCAGTATTTT.

The chain is built from TRBV19 and TRBJ1-1; the D gene is possibly TRBD1 (6 bases). Germline V gives CDR1 LNHDA, CDR2 SQIVND (reference sequence). V was cut by 6 bases and J by 4 bases, with 18 bases left in between. The CDR3 totals 15 residues. In DNA, the CDR3 is TGTGCCAGTAGCGTAACGGGACAAGGTCGCACTGAAGCTTTCTTT. Its protein product is CASSVTGQGRTEAFF.

The DNA of the CDR3 is TGTGCTAGTGGTTTGACGAGGGGAGGGCTAGCGGGGGGATACCGCACAGATACGCAGTATTTT. Translating it yields CASGLTRGGLAGGYRTDTQYF. The J gene is TRBJ2-3, the V gene TRBV12-5; TRBD2 agrees at 11 bases. There are 21 residues in the CDR3. Trimming at V came to 2 bases and at J to 1 base, leaving 17 bases not matched to a gene. In germline, CDR1 is LGHNT, CDR2 FRNRAP.

The gene calls are TRBV6-5 and TRBJ2-6, with 8 bases aligning to TRBD1. J gave up 2 bases and V 9 bases, and 6 bases lay outside the gene matches. The CDR3 runs 15 residues. Germline CDR1 is MNHEY and CDR2 is SVGAGI. The CDR3 spells CASSAGGAGANVLTF. CDR3 DNA: TGTGCCAGTTCAGCAGGGGGCGCTGGGGCCAACGTCCTGACTTTC.

CDR3 DNA: TGTGCCAGCAGTTACACCTCCGACAGAGCCAAAAACATTCAGTACTTC. Translation gives CASSYTSDRAKNIQYF. The chain combines TRBV6-5 with TRBJ2-4; a weak D match, TRBD1 (5 bases). Germline V gives CDR1 MNHEY, CDR2 SVGAGI. The CDR3 sequence is 16 residues long. V was pared by 2 bases and J by 0 bases, with 11 bases between.

This sequence joins TRBV7-8 and TRBJ2-7, with D perhaps TRBD1 (6 bases). This CDR3 has 14 amino acids. V was pared by 2 bases and J by 5 bases, with 13 bases between. Germline CDR1 reads SGHVS; CDR2 reads FQNEAQ. The CDR3 bases are TGTGCCAGCAGCTTACAGCAAGACAGGCACGAGCAGTACTTC. The encoded protein is CASSLQQDRHEQYF. Full variable domain (missing parts from reference TRBV7-8 and TRBJ2-7): GAGVSQSPRYKVAKRGQDVALRCDPISGHVSLFWYQQALGQGPEFLTYFQNEAQLDKSGLPSDRFFAERPEGSVSTLKIQRTQQEDSAVYLCASSLQQDRHEQYFGPGTRLTVT.